One sample yielded the 16 T cell receptor beta chains listed below, sequenced in a study of metastatic and nonmetastatic thyroid tumors. TCRdb re-analyzed the PCR reads through MiXCR. The sample has about 69,000 clones; 12% to 15% are singletons. Ahead of thyroid surgery, no patient had received treatment of any kind. What was sequenced was blood. Receptor source: a male donor with papillary thyroid cancer or a benign thyroid nodule (not recorded which). Some clones in this sample may be carry-over from other donors' samples.

This clone has at least ten counts. The chain is built from TRBV2 and TRBJ1-1, with D unclear. V shed 1 base and J shed 5 bases, with 11 bases lying between them. Looked up from germline, CDR1 is SNHLY and CDR2 is FYNNEI. The CDR3 loop spans 14 amino acids. The CDR3 DNA reads TGTGCCAGCAGTGAAGGGGAATGGTTGACTGAAGCTTTCTTT. Amino acids: CASSEGEWLTEAFF.

This clone was picked up many times. The V gene is TRBV4-2, the J gene TRBJ2-1; no clear D. V was clipped by 1 base and J by 5 bases, with 18 bases between them. Germline V lookup: CDR1 LGHNA, CDR2 YNFKEQ. CDR3 length equals 17 residues. The CDR3 sequence: CASSQVGPGGTHNEQFF. CDR3 nucleotide sequence: TGTGCCAGCAGCCAAGTCGGTCCGGGCGGAACCCACAATGAGCAGTTCTTC.

As for this clone: A much larger clonotype is one base distant, so this may be a read error. Other nucleotide sequences from this sample produce the same CDR3. The chain carries TRBV12-3 or TRBV12-4 and TRBJ2-5, with 7 bases matching TRBD2. After removal of 8 bases from V and 1 base from J, the junction contained 13 bases not matched to a gene. The CDR3 loop spans 16 amino acids. The CDR3 region has the DNA TGTGCCAGCCACCCGAGGGAGGGTGAGGCCCAAGAGACCCAGTACTTC. Its protein is CASHPREGEAQETQYF.

There are many counts of this clone. The chain recombines TRBV7-8 with TRBJ2-7; TRBD2 matches at 9 bases. The CDR3 spans 13 residues. Germline V gene data show CDR1 as SGHVS and CDR2 as FQNEAQ. The CDR3 bases are TGTGCCAGCAGGTTAGCGGGAGCGGGGGAGCAGTACGTC. This sequence encodes CASRLAGAGEQYV.

This clone was observed a few times. The chain employs TRBV15 and TRBJ1-4; D remains unclear. Germline V gene sequence: CDR1 LNHNV, CDR2 YYDKDF (reference sequence). Between the trimmed V and J ends, which lost 1 base and 5 bases, there was a span of 8 bases. This CDR3 is built from 14 residues. CDR3 residues: CATSRVSQNEKLFF. The CDR3 nucleotides are TGTGCCACCAGCAGAGTGAGTCAGAATGAAAAACTGTTTTTT.

This clone occurred many times. V and J are TRBV19 and TRBJ2-1; 9 bases fit TRBD2. The CDR3 sequence is 17 residues long. Per germline, CDR1 LNHDA and CDR2 SQIVND (reference sequence). Trimming at V came to 3 bases and at J to 0 bases, leaving 6 bases not matched to a gene. DNA for the CDR3: TGTGCCAGTAGTATGACTAGCGGAAGGAGCTCCTACAATGAGCAGTTCTTC. Amino acid sequence: CASSMTSGRSSYNEQFF.

This clone has at least ten counts. The chain links TRBV20-1 to TRBJ2-3; 9 positions agree with TRBD2. The CDR3 consists of 15 residues. The V and J ends lost 8 bases and 5 bases, in that order; junction bases with no gene match: 14. Germline V lookup: CDR1 DFQATT, CDR2 SNEGSKA (reference sequence). CDR3: CSPDRAGGRVDTQYF. The CDR3 region has the DNA TGCAGTCCGGACCGAGCGGGAGGTAGGGTAGATACGCAGTATTTT.

The chain couples TRBV7-2 to TRBJ2-4; 12 bases agree with TRBD1. In germline, CDR1 is SGHTA, CDR2 FQGNSA. V lost 7 bases to trimming and J lost 9 bases; unmatched junction nucleotides: 10. The CDR3 is 15 amino acids. The DNA of the CDR3 is TGTGCCAGCATCTCGCCCGGGACAGGGGGCGGCATTCAGTACTTC. Amino acid sequence: CASISPGTGGGIQYF.

This clone was seen at least ten times. The V call is TRBV28, the J call TRBJ2-1; D call uncertain. This CDR3 region has 11 residues. The V end was cut by 3 bases, the J end by 7 bases, with 4 bases between. CDR1 and CDR2 (germline): MDHEN, SYDVKM. The CDR3 region has the DNA TGTGCCAGCAGTTTCGATAATGAGCAGTTCTTC. This codes for CASSFDNEQFF.

This clone was detected many times. V gene TRBV18 combines with J gene TRBJ2-7, with D possibly being TRBD1 (6 bases). The V and J ends lost 1 base and 3 bases respectively, with 10 bases between them. CDR1 KGHSH and CDR2 LQKENI come from the germline V gene. This CDR3 has 14 amino acids. The CDR3 loop reads CASSPLMDSYEQYF. The DNA of the CDR3 is TGTGCCAGCTCACCACTAATGGACAGCTACGAGCAGTACTTC.

This clone was counted ten times or more. The rearrangement joins TRBV7-2 to TRBJ2-7, with D possibly TRBD2 on 6 matching bases. The CDR3 extends over 13 amino acids. Trimming pared 6 bases from V and 4 bases from J, leaving 13 bases between. Germline lookup yields CDR1 SGHTA and CDR2 FQGNSA. Here the CDR3 DNA reads TGTGCCAGCAGGCTACAGGCGGGGTACGAGCAGTACTTC. Amino acids: CASRLQAGYEQYF. The whole variable domain, remainder taken from reference TRBV7-2 and TRBJ2-7, is GAGVSQSPSNKVTEKGKDVELRCDPISGHTALYWYRQSLGQGLEFLIYFQGNSAPDKSGLPSDRFSAERTGGSVSTLTIQRTQQEDSAVYLCASRLQAGYEQYFGPGTRLTVT.

This clone was detected many times. The chain joins TRBV6-1 to TRBJ2-3; TRBD2 agrees at 8 bases. The CDR3 has 15 residues. Germline-derived CDR1 and CDR2 are MNHNS and SASEGT. The V gene end was trimmed by 2 bases and the J gene end by 3 bases; junction bases not matched to a gene: 4. CDR3 sequence (DNA): TGTGCCAGCAGTGAACGGAGCGGGAGAACAGATACGCAGTATTTT. It encodes CASSERSGRTDTQYF.

The sample holds many counts of this clone. The genes are TRBV3-1 and TRBJ2-3; tentative D call: TRBD2 (6 bases). The germline V gene has CDR1 LGHDT and CDR2 YNNKEL (reference sequence). V lost 2 bases, J lost 6 bases, and 6 bases lay in between. The CDR3 loop spans 12 amino acids. The DNA of the CDR3 is TGTGCCAGCAGCCAACGGGGGGATACGCAGTATTTT. Its translation: CASSQRGDTQYF.

This clone was observed at least ten times. The rearrangement uses TRBV10-3 and TRBJ1-2, with D tentatively TRBD1 (6 bases). In germline, CDR1 is ENHRY, CDR2 SYGVKD. This CDR3 contains 13 residues. V was cut by 7 bases and J by 3 bases, with 12 bases left in between. CDR3 protein: CAITLQGHYGYTF. The CDR3 coding sequence is TGTGCCATCACCCTACAGGGCCACTATGGCTACACCTTC.

This clone was detected many times. Distinct nucleotide sequences in the sample also encode this CDR3. This chain joins TRBV29-1 and TRBJ1-1, with 7 nucleotides matching TRBD1. Per the germline V gene, CDR1 is SQVTM and CDR2 is ANQGSEA. The CDR3 totals 14 residues. With V trimmed by 6 bases and J by 7 bases, 14 bases remained unmatched. The CDR3: CSVVDRTGRGEAFF. CDR3 nucleotides: TGCAGCGTAGTAGATAGGACAGGCAGAGGTGAAGCTTTCTTT.

This clone was detected ten times or more. A much larger clone lies one base from this, so it may be a read error. This chain joins TRBV27 and TRBJ1-1; D call uncertain. Germline CDR1 is MNHEY and CDR2 is SMNVEV (reference sequence). CDR3 size: 14 residues. The CDR3 coding sequence is TGTGCCAGCAGTTTAAGCCCGATGAACGCTGAAGCTTTCTTT. It specifies CASSLSPMNAEAFF.